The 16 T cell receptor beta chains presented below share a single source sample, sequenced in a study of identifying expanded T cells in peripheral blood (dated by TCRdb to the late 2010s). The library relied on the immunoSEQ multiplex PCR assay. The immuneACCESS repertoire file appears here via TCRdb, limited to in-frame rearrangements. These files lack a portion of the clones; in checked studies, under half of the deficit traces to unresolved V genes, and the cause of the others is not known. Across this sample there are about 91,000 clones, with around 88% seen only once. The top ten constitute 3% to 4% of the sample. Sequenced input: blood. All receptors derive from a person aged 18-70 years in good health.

CDR3 in amino acids: CASSLIYNEQFF. DNA of the CDR3: TGTGCCAGCAGTTTGATTTACAATGAGCAGTTCTTC. The chain combines TRBV28 with TRBJ2-1, with D hard to call. Germline V lookup: CDR1 MDHEN, CDR2 SYDVKM. The CDR3 extends over 12 amino acids. Trimming took 3 bases from V and 4 from J, leaving 4 bases between them.

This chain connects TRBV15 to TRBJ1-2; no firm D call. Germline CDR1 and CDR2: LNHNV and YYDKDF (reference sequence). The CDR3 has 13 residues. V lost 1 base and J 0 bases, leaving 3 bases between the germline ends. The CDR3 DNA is TGTGCCACCAGCAGAGCTTCTAACTATGGCTACACCTTC. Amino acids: CATSRASNYGYTF.

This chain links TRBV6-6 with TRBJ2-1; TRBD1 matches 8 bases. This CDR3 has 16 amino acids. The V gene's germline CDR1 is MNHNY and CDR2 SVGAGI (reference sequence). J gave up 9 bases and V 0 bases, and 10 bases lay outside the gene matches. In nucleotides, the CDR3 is TGTGCCAGCAGTTACTCTGGGGACAGGCGGGGAAGTGAGCAGTTCTTC. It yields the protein CASSYSGDRRGSEQFF.

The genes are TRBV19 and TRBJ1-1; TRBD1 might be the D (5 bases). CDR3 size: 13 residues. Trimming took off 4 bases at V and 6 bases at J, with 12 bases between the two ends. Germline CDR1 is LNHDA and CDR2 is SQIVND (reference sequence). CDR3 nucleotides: TGTGCCAGTAGTAGAGGGGACGGAGCTGAAGCTTTCTTT. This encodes CASSRGDGAEAFF.

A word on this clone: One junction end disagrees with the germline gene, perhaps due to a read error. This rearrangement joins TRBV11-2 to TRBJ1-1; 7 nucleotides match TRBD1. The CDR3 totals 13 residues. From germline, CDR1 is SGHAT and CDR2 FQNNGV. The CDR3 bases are TGTGCCAGCAGCGTAGAGACAGGGAACAGAGCTTTCTTT. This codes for CASSVETGNRAFF.

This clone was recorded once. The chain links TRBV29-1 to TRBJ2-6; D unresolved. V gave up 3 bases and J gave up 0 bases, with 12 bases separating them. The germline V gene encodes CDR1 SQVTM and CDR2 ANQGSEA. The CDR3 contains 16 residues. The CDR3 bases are TGCAGCGTTGAGGGCGGAAAAGACTCTGGGGCCAACGTCCTGACTTTC. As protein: CSVEGGKDSGANVLTF.

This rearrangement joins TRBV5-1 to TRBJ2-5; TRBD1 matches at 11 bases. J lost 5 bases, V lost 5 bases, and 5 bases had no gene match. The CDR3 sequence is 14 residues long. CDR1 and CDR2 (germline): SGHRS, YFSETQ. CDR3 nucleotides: TGCGCCAGCAGAAGGGACAGGGGGACGGAGACCCAGTACTTC. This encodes CASRRDRGTETQYF.

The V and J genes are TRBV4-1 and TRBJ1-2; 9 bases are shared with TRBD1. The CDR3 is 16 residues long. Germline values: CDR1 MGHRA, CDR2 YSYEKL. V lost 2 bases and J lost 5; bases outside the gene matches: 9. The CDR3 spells CASSQPRDRVGYGYTF. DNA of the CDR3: TGCGCCAGCAGCCAACCCCGGGACAGGGTGGGGTATGGCTACACCTTC.

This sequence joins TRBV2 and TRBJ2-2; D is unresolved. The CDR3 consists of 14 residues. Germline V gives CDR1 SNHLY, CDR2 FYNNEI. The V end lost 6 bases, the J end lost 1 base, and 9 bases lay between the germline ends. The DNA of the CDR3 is TGTGCCAGCAGGAGGACGGTGAACACCGGGGAGCTGTTTTTT. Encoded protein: CASRRTVNTGELFF. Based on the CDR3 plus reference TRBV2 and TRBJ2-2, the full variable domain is EPEVTQTPSHQVTQMGQEVILRCVPISNHLYFYWYRQILGQKVEFLVSFYNNEISEKSEIFDDQFSVERPDGSNFTLKIRSTKLEDSAMYFCASRRTVNTGELFFGEGSRLTVL.

CDR3: CASSQADTGRGYTF. CDR3 nucleotides: TGTGCCAGCAGCCAAGCGGACACGGGCCGGGGCTACACCTTC. The V gene is TRBV14, the J gene TRBJ1-2, with D perhaps matching TRBD1 (5 bases). CDR1 and CDR2 from the germline V gene are SGHDN and FVKESK. Deletions cut 1 base from V and 8 bases from J, with 14 bases between. This CDR3 comprises 14 residues.

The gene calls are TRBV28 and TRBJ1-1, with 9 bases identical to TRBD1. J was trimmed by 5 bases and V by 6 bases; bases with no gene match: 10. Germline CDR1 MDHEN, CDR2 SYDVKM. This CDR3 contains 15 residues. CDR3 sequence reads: CASSRWGTGRTEAFF. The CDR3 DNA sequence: TGTGCCAGCAGCCGATGGGGGACAGGGAGGACTGAAGCTTTCTTT.

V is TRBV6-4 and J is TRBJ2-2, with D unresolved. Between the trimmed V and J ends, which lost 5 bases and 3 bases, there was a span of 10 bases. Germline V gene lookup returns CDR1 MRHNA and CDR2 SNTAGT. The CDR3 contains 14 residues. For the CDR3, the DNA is TGTGCCAGCAGTCCCGAGGCGGACACCGGGGAGCTGTTTTTT. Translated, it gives CASSPEADTGELFF.

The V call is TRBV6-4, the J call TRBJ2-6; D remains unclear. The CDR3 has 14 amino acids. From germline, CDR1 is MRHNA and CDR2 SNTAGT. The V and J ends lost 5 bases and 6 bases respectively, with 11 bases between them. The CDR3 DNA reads TGTGCCAGCAGTCTCGAAAGTGAGGCCAACGTCCTGACTTTC. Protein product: CASSLESEANVLTF.

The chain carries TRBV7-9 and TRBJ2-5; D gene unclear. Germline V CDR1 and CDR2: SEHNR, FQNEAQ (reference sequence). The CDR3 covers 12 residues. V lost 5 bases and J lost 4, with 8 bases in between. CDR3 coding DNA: TGTGCCAGCAGCGGCGACGGAGAGACCCAGTACTTC. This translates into CASSGDGETQYF.

CDR3 protein: CASRAPGTGNEKLFF. In nucleotides, the CDR3 is TGTGCCAGCAGAGCCCCCGGGACAGGGAATGAAAAACTGTTTTTT. V and J are TRBV11-2 and TRBJ1-4; 9 bases align to TRBD1. Looked up from germline, CDR1 is SGHAT and CDR2 is FQNNGV. Trimming took 6 bases from V and 5 from J; bases not matched to a gene: 7. CDR3 length: 15 amino acids.

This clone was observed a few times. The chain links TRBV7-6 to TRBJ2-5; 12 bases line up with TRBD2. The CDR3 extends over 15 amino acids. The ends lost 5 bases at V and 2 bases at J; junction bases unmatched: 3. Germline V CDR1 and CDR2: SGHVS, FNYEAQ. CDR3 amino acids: CASSRGLAGQETQYF. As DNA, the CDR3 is TGTGCCAGCAGCCGCGGACTAGCGGGACAAGAGACCCAGTACTTC.